These T cell receptor beta chains were read from a single sample in a study of cytomegalovirus exposure and HLA in healthy donors. The method was immunoSEQ multiplex PCR; TCRdb's version includes in-frame clones alone and lacks a portion of them. Of about 200,000 clones listed, around 79% are singletons. The sample consisted of PBMCs. These receptors were obtained from a woman aged 45-65 years in good health and CMV-seronegative. Each CDR3 is given with its conserved first and last residue. A D gene is named only where the DNA matches it firmly. Clone sizes are given selectively: once, few, many, or a class where the clone is expanded.

v_gene: TRBV25-1
j_gene: TRBJ1-5
abundance: NA
d_gene: TRBD1
len: 14
CDR3aa: CASGPTGVKQPQHF
CDR3nt: TGTGCCAGCGGCCCGACAGGGGTGAAACAGCCCCAGCATTTT

v_gene: TRBV6-5
j_gene: TRBJ1-2
abundance: NA
d_gene: TRBD1
len: 13
CDR3aa: CASSRDRGSVYTF
CDR3nt: TGTGCCAGCAGTAGGGACAGGGGTAGTGTCTACACCTTC

v_gene: TRBV5-6
j_gene: TRBJ1-4
abundance: few
d_gene: NA
len: 14
CDR3aa: CASSWGNRGEKLFF
CDR3nt: TGTGCCAGCAGCTGGGGAAACAGAGGGGAAAAACTGTTTTTT

v_gene: TRBV4-3
j_gene: TRBJ2-4
abundance: few
d_gene: NA
len: 17
CDR3aa: CASSQDPDRGTKNIQYF
CDR3nt: TGCGCCAGCAGCCAAGATCCGGACCGGGGGACCAAAAACATTCAGTACTTC

v_gene: TRBV18
j_gene: TRBJ1-1
abundance: NA
d_gene: NA
len: 16
CDR3aa: CASSPRDTSLGTEAFF
CDR3nt: TGTGCCAGCTCACCACGGGACACTTCCCTGGGGACTGAAGCTTTCTTT

v_gene: TRBV5-1
j_gene: TRBJ2-7
abundance: NA
d_gene: TRBD2
len: 12
CDR3aa: CASSSRGYEQYF
CDR3nt: TGCGCCAGCAGTTCGCGGGGGTACGAGCAGTACTTC

v_gene: TRBV5-8
j_gene: TRBJ2-3
abundance: NA
d_gene: NA
len: 16
CDR3aa: CASSLFQAGGTDTQYF
CDR3nt: TGTGCCAGCAGCTTGTTTCAGGCAGGGGGCACAGATACGCAGTATTTT

v_gene: TRBV9
j_gene: TRBJ2-6
abundance: NA
d_gene: NA
len: 20
CDR3aa: CASSVVAGGPTLSGANVLTF
CDR3nt: TGTGCCAGCAGCGTAGTCGCAGGGGGGCCCACCCTCTCTGGGGCCAACGTCCTGACTTTC

v_gene: TRBV7-2
j_gene: TRBJ1-2
abundance: NA
d_gene: NA
len: 17
CDR3aa: CASSPQVGGQGYYGYTF
CDR3nt: TGTGCCAGCAGCCCCCAGGTCGGGGGGCAGGGGTACTATGGCTACACCTTC

v_gene: TRBV2
j_gene: TRBJ1-1
abundance: NA
d_gene: NA
len: 14
CDR3aa: CASSEIGRGTEAFF
CDR3nt: TGTGCCAGCAGTGAGATTGGCAGGGGAACTGAAGCTTTCTTT

v_gene: TRBV19
j_gene: TRBJ1-1
abundance: NA
d_gene: TRBD1
len: 14
CDR3aa: CASRTGDIDTEAFF
CDR3nt: TGTGCCAGTAGAACAGGGGATATTGACACTGAAGCTTTCTTT

v_gene: TRBV2
j_gene: TRBJ1-2
abundance: NA
d_gene: NA
len: 19
CDR3aa: CASSEMAISGAGFWHGYTF
CDR3nt: TGTGCCAGCAGTGAAATGGCGATTAGTGGGGCAGGGTTCTGGCATGGCTACACCTTC

v_gene: TRBV11-2
j_gene: TRBJ2-3
abundance: NA
d_gene: TRBD2
len: 15
CDR3aa: CASSLLTGGKDTQYF
CDR3nt: TGTGCCAGCAGCTTATTGACCGGGGGGAAAGATACGCAGTATTTT

v_gene: TRBV7-2
j_gene: TRBJ1-5
abundance: NA
d_gene: TRBD1
len: 16
CDR3aa: CASSLGAGTGIQPQHF
CDR3nt: TGTGCCAGCAGCTTAGGGGCGGGGACAGGGATTCAGCCCCAGCATTTT

v_gene: TRBV9
j_gene: TRBJ2-3
abundance: NA
d_gene: TRBD1
len: 15
CDR3aa: CASSYRDRDTDTQYF
CDR3nt: TGTGCCAGCAGCTATCGGGACAGGGATACAGATACGCAGTATTTT

v_gene: TRBV2
j_gene: TRBJ2-5
abundance: NA
d_gene: NA
len: 14
CDR3aa: CASINPDKQETQYF
CDR3nt: TGTGCCAGCATAAACCCAGACAAACAAGAGACCCAGTACTTC

v_gene: TRBV2
j_gene: TRBJ1-2
abundance: NA
d_gene: TRBD1
len: 18
CDR3aa: CASSVRKTGGSWNYGYTF
CDR3nt: TGTGCCAGCAGTGTCCGAAAGACAGGGGGCTCTTGGAACTATGGCTACACCTTC

v_gene: TRBV7-9
j_gene: TRBJ2-7
abundance: NA
d_gene: TRBD1
len: 15
CDR3aa: CASSTRQGFLYEQYF
CDR3nt: TGTGCCAGCAGCACACGACAGGGGTTTCTCTACGAGCAGTACTTC

v_gene: TRBV5-1
j_gene: TRBJ2-6
abundance: NA
d_gene: TRBD2
len: 16
CDR3aa: CASSLVGGGGANVLTF
CDR3nt: TGCGCCAGCAGCTTGGTTGGGGGGGGTGGGGCCAACGTCCTGACTTTC

v_gene: TRBV5-1
j_gene: TRBJ1-6
abundance: NA
d_gene: NA
len: 13
CDR3aa: CASSLAGYSPLHF
CDR3nt: TGCGCCAGCAGCTTGGCCGGTTATTCACCCCTCCACTTT

v_gene: TRBV11-3
j_gene: TRBJ2-2
abundance: NA
d_gene: TRBD1
len: 16
CDR3aa: CASSLGGTANTGELFF
CDR3nt: TGTGCCAGCAGCTTAGGAGGGACAGCGAACACCGGGGAGCTGTTTTTT

v_gene: TRBV5-1
j_gene: TRBJ2-1
abundance: NA
d_gene: NA
len: 11
CDR3aa: CASTNYYEQFF
CDR3nt: TGCGCCAGCACCAACTACTATGAGCAGTTCTTC

v_gene: TRBV7-9
j_gene: TRBJ1-1
abundance: once
d_gene: TRBD1
len: 18
CDR3aa: CASSSLAGTGALNTEAFF
CDR3nt: TGTGCCAGCAGCTCGTTGGCCGGGACAGGGGCCCTGAACACTGAAGCTTTCTTT

v_gene: TRBV19
j_gene: TRBJ1-1
abundance: once
d_gene: TRBD1
len: 16
CDR3aa: CASSTRTGSMNTEAFF
CDR3nt: TGTGCCAGTAGTACCCGGACAGGGAGCATGAACACTGAAGCTTTCTTT

v_gene: TRBV13
j_gene: TRBJ1-1
abundance: few
d_gene: NA
len: 13
CDR3aa: CASSWRVRTEAFF
CDR3nt: TGTGCCAGCAGCTGGCGGGTGAGAACTGAAGCTTTCTTT

v_gene: TRBV4-1
j_gene: TRBJ2-1
abundance: NA
d_gene: NA
len: 16
CDR3aa: CASSQEIAVTYNEQFF
CDR3nt: TGCGCCAGCAGCCAAGAGATAGCGGTTACCTACAATGAGCAGTTCTTC

v_gene: TRBV5-1
j_gene: TRBJ2-5
abundance: NA
d_gene: NA
len: 14
CDR3aa: CASSHSTLEGTQYF
CDR3nt: TGCGCCAGCAGCCACTCCACGCTGGAGGGGACCCAGTACTTC

v_gene: TRBV4-1
j_gene: TRBJ1-1
abundance: NA
d_gene: TRBD1
len: 17
CDR3aa: CASSQVWDRGGSTEAFF
CDR3nt: TGCGCCAGCAGCCAAGTTTGGGACAGGGGAGGAAGCACTGAAGCTTTCTTT

v_gene: TRBV10-3
j_gene: TRBJ2-3
abundance: NA
d_gene: TRBD1
len: 14
CDR3aa: CAISETGGLDTQYF
CDR3nt: TGTGCCATCAGTGAAACAGGGGGCTTGGATACGCAGTATTTT

v_gene: TRBV9
j_gene: TRBJ2-1
abundance: NA
d_gene: NA
len: 15
CDR3aa: CASSVGGEKVNEQFF
CDR3nt: TGTGCCAGCAGCGTAGGAGGTGAGAAGGTCAATGAGCAGTTCTTC

v_gene: TRBV7-2
j_gene: TRBJ1-1
abundance: NA
d_gene: NA
len: 14
CDR3aa: CASSFSGENTEAFF
CDR3nt: TGTGCCAGCAGCTTCTCGGGGGAGAACACTGAAGCTTTCTTT

v_gene: TRBV7-2
j_gene: TRBJ1-5
abundance: once
d_gene: NA
len: 14
CDR3aa: CASSLQSGGQPQHF
CDR3nt: TGTGCCAGCAGCTTACAGTCGGGGGGTCAGCCCCAGCATTTT

v_gene: TRBV27
j_gene: TRBJ1-1
abundance: few
d_gene: NA
len: 12
CDR3aa: CVKREARTEAFF
CDR3nt: TGTGTCAAGAGGGAGGCAAGAACTGAAGCTTTCTTT

v_gene: TRBV5-6
j_gene: TRBJ1-1
abundance: NA
d_gene: NA
len: 15
CDR3aa: CASSRRRGGNTEAFF
CDR3nt: TGTGCCAGCAGCCGACGGAGGGGGGGCAACACTGAAGCTTTCTTT

v_gene: TRBV5-4
j_gene: TRBJ2-3
abundance: NA
d_gene: NA
len: 16
CDR3aa: CASSLQALLSTDTQYF
CDR3nt: TGTGCCAGCAGCTTGCAGGCCCTCCTTAGCACAGATACGCAGTATTTT

v_gene: TRBV5-1
j_gene: TRBJ2-5
abundance: NA
d_gene: TRBD1
len: 18
CDR3aa: CASSLGQGAMRGGETQYF
CDR3nt: TGCGCCAGCAGCTTGGGTCAGGGGGCTATGAGAGGGGGAGAGACCCAGTACTTC

v_gene: TRBV5-8
j_gene: TRBJ1-1
abundance: few
d_gene: NA
len: 14
CDR3aa: CASSLIGGSTEAFF
CDR3nt: TGTGCCAGCAGCTTAATCGGGGGTTCCACTGAAGCTTTCTTT

v_gene: TRBV11-3
j_gene: TRBJ1-1
abundance: NA
d_gene: NA
len: 12
CDR3aa: CASMGIDRKAFF
CDR3nt: TGTGCCAGCATGGGTATCGACAGAAAAGCTTTCTTT

v_gene: TRBV4-3
j_gene: TRBJ2-1
abundance: few
d_gene: TRBD1
len: 13
CDR3aa: CASSQVMTGEQFF
CDR3nt: TGCGCCAGCAGCCAAGTCATGACAGGGGAGCAGTTCTTC

v_gene: TRBV7-9
j_gene: TRBJ2-7
abundance: NA
d_gene: TRBD2
len: 13
CDR3aa: CASSPGTSVEQYF
CDR3nt: TGTGCCAGCAGTCCTGGGACTAGCGTCGAGCAGTACTTC

v_gene: TRBV29-1
j_gene: TRBJ2-7
abundance: NA
d_gene: NA
len: 14
CDR3aa: CSVPAVGVPYEQYF
CDR3nt: TGCAGCGTCCCGGCCGTAGGGGTTCCCTACGAGCAGTACTTC

v_gene: TRBV7-2
j_gene: TRBJ1-1
abundance: NA
d_gene: NA
len: 14
CDR3aa: CASSLSPEVTEAFF
CDR3nt: TGTGCCAGCAGCTTATCCCCTGAGGTTACTGAAGCTTTCTTT

v_gene: TRBV5-4
j_gene: TRBJ2-2
abundance: NA
d_gene: NA
len: 16
CDR3aa: CASSTPAQGVTGELFF
CDR3nt: TGTGCCAGCAGCACCCCGGCACAGGGTGTCACCGGGGAGCTGTTTTTT

v_gene: TRBV2
j_gene: TRBJ1-6
abundance: NA
d_gene: TRBD1
len: 15
CDR3aa: CASSRQGGGNSPLHF
CDR3nt: TGTGCCAGCAGCCGACAGGGAGGAGGAAATTCACCCCTCCACTTT

v_gene: TRBV6-4
j_gene: TRBJ1-1
abundance: NA
d_gene: NA
len: 16
CDR3aa: CASSDPVGGWETEAFF
CDR3nt: TGTGCCAGCAGTGACCCGGTGGGCGGGTGGGAAACTGAAGCTTTCTTT

v_gene: TRBV2
j_gene: TRBJ2-3
abundance: NA
d_gene: NA
len: 11
CDR3aa: CARRRGDTQYF
CDR3nt: TGTGCCCGCCGACGAGGAGATACGCAGTATTTT

v_gene: TRBV6-6
j_gene: TRBJ2-7
abundance: few
d_gene: TRBD2
len: 16
CDR3aa: CASSYRLTGTSGEQYF
CDR3nt: TGTGCCAGCAGTTACCGTCTCACCGGGACTAGCGGCGAGCAGTACTTC

v_gene: TRBV5-4
j_gene: TRBJ2-3
abundance: NA
d_gene: TRBD2
len: 14
CDR3aa: CASRTSVMADTQYF
CDR3nt: TGTGCCAGCCGGACTAGCGTAATGGCAGATACGCAGTATTTT

v_gene: TRBV11-2
j_gene: TRBJ2-7
abundance: NA
d_gene: NA
len: 14
CDR3aa: CASSYPTGKNEQYF
CDR3nt: TGTGCCAGCAGCTACCCTACGGGAAAGAACGAGCAGTACTTC

v_gene: TRBV11-1
j_gene: TRBJ2-5
abundance: NA
d_gene: NA
len: 15
CDR3aa: CASSGQRLSQETQYF
CDR3nt: TGTGCCAGCTCAGGACAGCGGTTATCCCAAGAGACCCAGTACTTC

v_gene: TRBV7-2
j_gene: TRBJ1-5
abundance: few
d_gene: NA
len: 13
CDR3aa: CASSLVGDQPQHF
CDR3nt: TGTGCCAGCAGCTTAGTAGGGGATCAGCCCCAGCATTTT

v_gene: TRBV11-2
j_gene: TRBJ2-1
abundance: NA
d_gene: NA
len: 15
CDR3aa: CASSLDRGTYNEQFF
CDR3nt: TGTGCCAGCAGCTTAGACAGGGGAACCTACAATGAGCAGTTCTTC

v_gene: TRBV28
j_gene: TRBJ2-7
abundance: once
d_gene: TRBD2
len: 17
CDR3aa: CASSILAGGGIGSEQYF
CDR3nt: TGTGCCAGCAGTATACTAGCGGGAGGTGGAATCGGTAGCGAGCAGTACTTC